Listed here is a single T cell receptor (beta chain). Antigen unknown. This CDR3 has 17 residues. In germline, CDR1 is MGHRA, CDR2 YSYEKL. The V end lost 4 bases, the J end lost 0 bases, and 18 bases lay between the germline ends. The sample originates from a study of beta chain features in type 1 diabetes. Overall study context: Investigators examined more than 90 million sorted cells across all samples.

As every portion of the isolated RNA was reverse transcribed, the sequencing read expressed TCRB transcripts. Around 3.8 million reads per sample were averaged for naive, central memory and regulatory samples. Sequencing was performed with immunoSEQ multiplex PCR; in TCRdb, only in-frame clones are kept and a portion is missing. The table lists 150,000 to 180,000 clones, around 10% of them singletons, with about 2% in the top ten. Overall study findings and caveats: More deletions and fewer insertions at VDJ junctions were found in patients with type 1 diabetes.

The specimen sequenced was central memory CD4+ T cells from blood. This TCR was recovered from a man between 18 and 29 years old in good health. The V and J genes are TRBV4-1 and TRBJ1-1, with a possible D match to TRBD1 (5 bases). The CDR3, as DNA: TGCGCCAGCAGCCTGGGAATTTCCCGACAGTTGAACACTGAAGCTTTCTTT. Amino acids: CASSLGISRQLNTEAFF.